The 32 T cell receptor beta chains below come from one sample, sequenced in a study of beta chain features in type 1 diabetes. The investigators reverse transcribed all of the isolated RNA, so they sequenced expressed TCRB transcripts. Sequenced by immunoSEQ multiplex PCR; TCRdb stores in-frame clones only, minus some. The repertoire holds around 40,000 clones, roughly 70% seen once, with less than 2% in the top ten. Study-wide findings and caveats: All four CD4+ subsets of Type 1 diabetes patients contained TCRB CDR3s that were moderately but significantly shorter.

For these TCRs, the target antigens are not known. The specimen was Tregs from blood. The receptors originated from a man under 40 with type 1 diabetes. Some clones in this sample may be carry-over from other donors' samples.

The chain recombines TRBV10-3 with TRBJ2-5; weak D call: TRBD2 (5 bases). Trimming pared 3 bases from V and 7 bases from J, leaving 15 bases between. The CDR3 totals 14 residues. Germline V lookup: CDR1 ENHRY, CDR2 SYGVKD. The CDR3 reads CAISDYQAGGTQYF. CDR3 nucleotides: TGTGCCATCAGTGATTATCAGGCAGGAGGGACCCAGTACTTC.

The V and J genes are TRBV18 and TRBJ2-2, with D tentatively TRBD1 (6 bases). V lost 6 bases to trimming and J lost 2 bases, with 10 bases between them. Germline V gives CDR1 KGHSH, CDR2 LQKENI. The CDR3 is made up of 14 amino acids. This CDR3 is CASSKTGNTGELFF. DNA for the CDR3: TGTGCCAGCTCCAAGACAGGAAACACCGGGGAGCTGTTTTTT.

V is TRBV20-1 and J is TRBJ2-7, with D possibly matching TRBD1 (6 bases). The CDR3 covers 11 residues. Between the trimmed V and J ends, which lost 4 bases and 7 bases, there was a span of 11 bases. From germline, CDR1 is DFQATT and CDR2 SNEGSKA (reference sequence). CDR3 region: CSAKGDGEQYF. Written as DNA, the CDR3 is TGCAGTGCTAAGGGGGATGGGGAGCAGTACTTC.

The V gene is TRBV18, the J gene TRBJ2-2; unclear D gene. The V and J ends lost 3 bases and 8 bases respectively, with 4 bases between them. CDR1 and CDR2 from the germline V gene are KGHSH and LQKENI. This CDR3 is 11 amino acids long. CDR3: CASSPQGELFF. CDR3 sequence (DNA): TGTGCCAGCTCACCCCAGGGGGAGCTGTTTTTT. Combining the CDR3 with reference TRBV18 and TRBJ2-2 gives the whole variable domain NAGVMQNPRHLVRRRGQEARLRCSPMKGHSHVYWYRQLPEEGLKFMVYLQKENIIDESGMPKERFSAEFPKEGPSILRIQQVVRGDSAAYFCASSPQGELFFGEGSRLTVL.

The rearrangement uses TRBV28 and TRBJ1-1, with D tentatively TRBD1 (5 bases). CDR1 and CDR2 (germline): MDHEN, SYDVKM. The CDR3 has 14 amino acids. Trimming left V 5 bases short and J 4 bases short, with 14 bases between. CDR3 amino acids: CASSPGGTGTEAFF. CDR3 bases: TGTGCCAGCAGTCCCGGGGGAACGGGCACTGAAGCTTTCTTT.

The sample holds a few counts of this clone. The chain combines TRBV7-2 with TRBJ2-7; 11 bases map to TRBD1. CDR1 is SGHTA, CDR2 FQGNSA, per germline. The J segment lost 3 bases and the V segment lost 5 bases, leaving 6 bases of the junction unmatched. This CDR3 has 15 residues. CDR3 bases: TGTGCCAGCAGCCCCCGGGACAGGGGGGTCTACGAGCAGTACTTC. This gives the protein CASSPRDRGVYEQYF. Complete variable domain (other parts from reference TRBV7-2 and TRBJ2-7): GAGVSQSPSNKVTEKGKDVELRCDPISGHTALYWYRQSLGQGLEFLIYFQGNSAPDKSGLPSDRFSAERTGGSVSTLTIQRTQQEDSAVYLCASSPRDRGVYEQYFGPGTRLTVT.

The rearrangement links TRBV30 to TRBJ2-2; D is possibly TRBD2 (6 bases). The CDR3 contains 12 residues. The germline gives CDR1 GTSNPN, CDR2 SVGIG (reference sequence). V was pared by 3 bases and J by 9 bases, with 11 bases between. The chain's CDR3 is CAWRPREWELFF. The CDR3 nucleotides read TGTGCCTGGAGGCCCCGGGAGTGGGAGCTGTTTTTT.

Details on this clone: One end of the junction varies from germline; a read error may be responsible. The V and J genes are TRBV5-1 and TRBJ2-5, with 15 positions matching TRBD2. Germline-derived CDR1 and CDR2 are SGHRS and YFSETQ. This CDR3 region has 15 residues. This CDR3 reads CASGLGLAGGETQYF. The CDR3 DNA sequence: TGCGCCAGCGGCTTGGGACTAGCGGGGGGAGAGACCCAGTACTTC.

The V call is TRBV28, the J call TRBJ1-4; D remains ambiguous. V gave up 5 bases and J gave up 6 bases, with 10 bases separating them. The CDR3 length is 13 residues. Germline loops: CDR1 MDHEN, CDR2 SYDVKM. CDR3 in DNA: TGTGCCAGCAGTGGCAGGATTGATGAAAAACTGTTTTTT. It translates to CASSGRIDEKLFF.

The chain employs TRBV9 and TRBJ1-1; tentative D call: TRBD1 (5 bases). The ends were cut back, 3 bases at V and 1 base at J, with 13 bases in the middle. Looked up from germline, CDR1 is SGDLS and CDR2 is YYNGEE. The CDR3 has 15 residues. In nucleotides, the CDR3 is TGTGCCAGCAGCGCGGCCCCAGGGTGGAACACTGAAGCTTTCTTT. This gives the protein CASSAAPGWNTEAFF.

The J gene is TRBJ1-5, the V gene TRBV30; 7 nucleotides line up with TRBD1. CDR3 size: 12 residues. The V gene's germline CDR1 is GTSNPN and CDR2 SVGIG (reference sequence). J lost 10 bases, V lost 4 bases, and 7 bases had no gene match. Written as DNA, the CDR3 is TGTGCCTGGAACCGGGACAGAGGACCCCAGCATTTT. This sequence encodes CAWNRDRGPQHF.

The chain joins TRBV28 to TRBJ1-2, with a possible D match to TRBD1 (6 bases). CDR1 and CDR2 (germline): MDHEN, SYDVKM. CDR3 size: 13 residues. With 11 bases removed from V and 6 bases from J, the gap between germline ends came to 19 bases. The CDR3 DNA follows: TGTGCCTCACAGACAGGTAGCGGGGATGGCTACACCTTC. Translation gives CASQTGSGDGYTF.

The J gene is TRBJ1-4, the V gene TRBV4-1; a possible D gene is TRBD1 (5 bases). The V end was cut by 0 bases, the J end by 5 bases, with 10 bases between. This CDR3 is 15 amino acids long. Looked up from germline, CDR1 is MGHRA and CDR2 is YSYEKL. The CDR3 spells CASSQEARANEKLFF. CDR3 nucleotide sequence: TGCGCCAGCAGCCAAGAGGCCAGGGCAAATGAAAAACTGTTTTTT.

The count of this clone is one. The J gene is TRBJ1-6, the V gene TRBV11-2; D not certain. The CDR3 length is 14 residues. CDR1 and CDR2 (germline): SGHAT, FQNNGV. V shed 6 bases and J shed 7 bases, with 13 bases lying between them. CDR3: CASRRTAGNSPLHF. The CDR3 DNA reads TGTGCCAGCAGACGGACGGCGGGGAATTCACCCCTCCACTTT. The whole variable domain, remainder taken from reference TRBV11-2 and TRBJ1-6, is EAGVAQSPRYKIIEKRQSVAFWCNPISGHATLYWYQQILGQGPKLLIQFQNNGVVDDSQLPKDRFSAERLKGVDSTLKIQPAKLEDSAVYLCASRRTAGNSPLHFGNGTRLTVT.

The V and J genes are TRBV5-1 and TRBJ2-7; 8 bases align to TRBD1. V dropped 7 bases and J dropped 2; count of bases not matched to a gene: 8. Germline CDR1 and CDR2: SGHRS and YFSETQ. The CDR3 contains 14 residues. CDR3 residues: CASHRGSGTYEQYF. CDR3 DNA: TGCGCCAGCCACAGGGGGAGTGGGACCTACGAGCAGTACTTC. Full variable domain (outside the CDR3, taken from reference TRBV5-1 and TRBJ2-7): KAGVTQTPRYLIKTRGQQVTLSCSPISGHRSVSWYQQTPGQGLQFLFEYFSETQRNKGNFPGRFSGRQFSNSRSEMNVSTLELGDSALYLCASHRGSGTYEQYFGPGTRLTVT.

The chain joins TRBV18 to TRBJ1-1, with D perhaps matching TRBD1 (6 bases). This CDR3 contains 15 residues. Germline lookup yields CDR1 KGHSH and CDR2 LQKENI. V lost 6 bases, J lost 2 bases, and 16 bases lay in between. CDR3 region: CASSEIGQRNTEAFF. CDR3 nucleotides: TGTGCCAGCTCGGAAATAGGACAGCGTAACACTGAAGCTTTCTTT.

The rearrangement links TRBV6-6 to TRBJ2-7; D is possibly TRBD1 (5 bases). CDR3 length equals 13 residues. Germline loops: CDR1 MNHNY, CDR2 SVGAGI (reference sequence). V was trimmed by 2 bases and J by 4 bases, leaving 9 bases between them. The CDR3 loop reads CASSYEDRYEQYF. CDR3 DNA: TGTGCCAGCAGTTACGAAGACAGATACGAGCAGTACTTC.

V gene TRBV5-4 combines with J gene TRBJ2-5; 8 bases map to TRBD2. The germline gives CDR1 SGHNT, CDR2 YYREEE (reference sequence). The ends lost 4 bases at V and 6 bases at J; junction bases unmatched: 14. This CDR3 has 16 residues. The CDR3 here is CASSPGVSGGTKTQYF. CDR3 DNA: TGTGCCAGCAGCCCCGGAGTATCGGGGGGGACGAAGACCCAGTACTTC. Filled out from reference TRBV5-4 and TRBJ2-5, the complete variable domain reads ETGVTQSPTHLIKTRGQQVTLRCSSQSGHNTVSWYQQALGQGPQFIFQYYREEENGRGNFPPRFSGLQFPNYSSELNVNALELDDSALYLCASSPGVSGGTKTQYFGPGTRLLVL.

The chain has TRBV10-3 and TRBJ1-2; 9 nucleotides match TRBD1. V trimming: 0 bases; J trimming: 2 bases; junction bases outside the gene matches: 1. From germline, CDR1 is ENHRY and CDR2 SYGVKD. The CDR3 has 15 residues. The CDR3 coding sequence is TGTGCCATCAGTGAGTCCGGGACAGGGAACTATGGCTACACCTTC. This encodes CAISESGTGNYGYTF.

This clone was observed a single time. The V gene is TRBV19, the J gene TRBJ1-6, with 11 nucleotides matching TRBD1. The CDR3 is 13 amino acids. With V trimmed by 7 bases and J by 10 bases, 3 bases remained unmatched. The germline gives CDR1 LNHDA, CDR2 SQIVND (reference sequence). CDR3 coding DNA: TGTGCCAGTATGGACAGGGGGCAATCACCCCTCCACTTT. Translating it yields CASMDRGQSPLHF.

V and J are TRBV7-2 and TRBJ1-6, with D possibly TRBD1 on 5 matching bases. V was trimmed by 4 bases and J by 1 base, leaving 20 bases between them. Germline V gene data show CDR1 as SGHTA and CDR2 as FQGNSA. The CDR3 is 19 amino acids. The CDR3 is CASSSFSWRGRSYNSPLHF. The CDR3 DNA reads TGTGCCAGCAGCTCATTTAGCTGGAGGGGTCGGTCCTATAATTCACCCCTCCACTTT.

This chain links TRBV14 with TRBJ2-1; 10 nucleotides agree with TRBD2. The CDR3 covers 16 residues. Per germline, CDR1 SGHDN and CDR2 FVKESK. J gave up 9 bases and V 0 bases, and 8 bases lay outside the gene matches. The CDR3, as DNA: TGTGCCAGCAGCCAAGATAAGGTAGCGGGGGGCACTGAGCAGTTCTTC. Its translation: CASSQDKVAGGTEQFF.

The rearrangement joins TRBV30 to TRBJ1-6; 8 nucleotides match TRBD1. The CDR3 contains 13 residues. Losses at the gene ends were 6 bases for V and 7 bases for J; bases not matched to a gene: 5. Germline V gene lookup returns CDR1 GTSNPN and CDR2 SVGIG (reference sequence). CDR3 residues: CACGQGLNSPLHF. CDR3 sequence (DNA): TGTGCCTGCGGACAGGGTTTAAATTCACCCCTCCACTTT.

This clone was seen a few times. Here the CDR3 DNA reads TGTGCCAGTAGTATTCGGGGGATCGGGTCACCCCTCCACTTT. Translation gives CASSIRGIGSPLHF. The chain joins TRBV19 to TRBJ1-6; possibly TRBD1 for D (5 bases). The CDR3 is 14 amino acids. Germline V gene data show CDR1 as LNHDA and CDR2 as SQIVND (reference sequence). The V and J ends lost 3 bases and 10 bases respectively, with 13 bases between them.

V usage is TRBV29-1 and J usage is TRBJ2-1, with TRBD2 identical over 9 bases. The germline gives CDR1 SQVTM, CDR2 ANQGSEA. The V and J ends lost 7 bases and 4 bases, in that order; junction bases with no gene match: 11. This CDR3 has 15 amino acids. This CDR3 is CSAPGPGLAYNEQFF. CDR3 coding DNA: TGCAGCGCGCCGGGTCCGGGACTAGCTTACAATGAGCAGTTCTTC.

This rearrangement joins TRBV7-9 to TRBJ2-1; 12 bases align to TRBD2. The V and J ends lost 5 bases and 8 bases, in that order; junction bases with no gene match: 7. The CDR3 extends over 15 amino acids. Germline V gives CDR1 SEHNR, CDR2 FQNEAQ (reference sequence). The CDR3 loop is CASSLLAGGLYEQFF. CDR3 DNA: TGTGCCAGCAGCCTTCTAGCGGGGGGGCTCTATGAGCAGTTCTTC.

The V gene is TRBV4-2, the J gene TRBJ2-7; D possibly corresponds to TRBD2 (6 bases). The germline V and J ends were trimmed by 2 bases and 0 bases, with 14 bases remaining between them. The CDR3 has 16 residues. Per the germline V gene, CDR1 is LGHNA and CDR2 is YNFKEQ. CDR3 sequence: CASSQMAGPLSYEQYF. The CDR3 nucleotides read TGTGCCAGCAGCCAAATGGCGGGACCCCTCTCCTACGAGCAGTACTTC.

The rearrangement links TRBV30 to TRBJ1-2, with a possible D match to TRBD1 (5 bases). The V gene's germline CDR1 is GTSNPN and CDR2 SVGIG (reference sequence). V lost 0 bases and J lost 3, with 5 bases in between. The CDR3 has 12 residues. The CDR3 is CAWSVTDYGYTF. The CDR3 nucleotides read TGTGCCTGGAGTGTGACAGACTATGGCTACACCTTC.

The chain carries TRBV4-1 and TRBJ2-5; 10 positions match TRBD2. This CDR3 contains 16 residues. The trim removed 1 base at V and 2 bases at J, leaving 4 bases unmatched. Germline values: CDR1 MGHRA, CDR2 YSYEKL. In nucleotides, the CDR3 is TGCGCCAGCAGCCAAGCGCTGACTAGCGGGCAAGAGACCCAGTACTTC. Translating gives CASSQALTSGQETQYF.

V gene TRBV5-6 combines with J gene TRBJ1-5; D not certain. Germline-derived CDR1 and CDR2 are SGHDT and YYEEEE. The CDR3 loop spans 15 amino acids. Between the trimmed V and J ends, which lost 0 bases and 7 bases, there was a span of 14 bases. The CDR3: CASSLGRSTGQPQHF. The CDR3 DNA reads TGTGCCAGCAGCTTGGGGCGCTCGACTGGACAGCCCCAGCATTTT.

The rearrangement uses TRBV11-2 and TRBJ2-3, with 8 bases fitting TRBD2. V was clipped by 6 bases and J by 1 base; unmatched bases: 6. Looked up from germline, CDR1 is SGHAT and CDR2 is FQNNGV. This CDR3 contains 15 residues. CDR3 in amino acids: CASRTRGLGTDTQYF. The CDR3 DNA reads TGTGCCAGCAGGACCCGGGGACTAGGCACAGATACGCAGTATTTT.

The chain links TRBV5-1 to TRBJ2-5; TRBD1 agrees at 9 bases. The assigned J gene may be wrong: the sequence end matches TRBJ2-7 better. There are 15 residues in the CDR3. Germline V gene data show CDR1 as SGHRS and CDR2 as YFSETQ. CDR3 region: CASSFNRGRGYEQYF. Here the CDR3 DNA reads TGCGCCAGCAGCTTTAACAGGGGGCGCGGCTACGAGCAGTACTTC.